The 17 T cell receptor beta chains given below trace back to one sample, sequenced in a study of follicular helper T cells after annual influenza vaccination. The assay was immunoSEQ multiplex PCR, and TCRdb's table has in-frame clones only and misses some. In the table there are more than 10,000 clones, more than 60% of which are singletons. The source was CXCR5- memory CD4+ T cells sorted from blood, collected 6 weeks after influenza vaccination. These receptors were taken from an adult who received the influenza vaccine.

This clone was detected only a few times. The V and J genes are TRBV4-2 and TRBJ1-5; possible D gene TRBD1, 5 bases. CDR3 size: 15 residues. The germline gives CDR1 LGHNA, CDR2 YNFKEQ. V gave up 0 bases and J gave up 6 bases, with 12 bases separating them. CDR3 nucleotides: TGTGCCAGCAGCCAAGATCCAGGGAGGGGTCAGCCCCAGCATTTT. This codes for CASSQDPGRGQPQHF.

The chain couples TRBV29-1 to TRBJ1-4; 12 bases map to TRBD1. The ends lost 3 bases at V and 3 bases at J; junction bases unmatched: 11. Looked up from germline, CDR1 is SQVTM and CDR2 is ANQGSEA. This CDR3 is built from 18 residues. The CDR3 loop is CSVEWGTGGSSANEKLFF. Here the CDR3 DNA reads TGCAGCGTTGAGTGGGGGACAGGGGGCTCCTCCGCTAATGAAAAACTGTTTTTT. Filled out from reference TRBV29-1 and TRBJ1-4, the complete variable domain reads SAVISQKPSRDICQRGTSLTIQCQVDSQVTMMFWYRQQPGQSLTLIATANQGSEATYESGFVIDKFPISRPNLTFSTLTVSNMSPEDSSIYLCSVEWGTGGSSANEKLFFGSGTQLSVL.

This chain joins TRBV29-1 and TRBJ1-1; tentative D call: TRBD1 (6 bases). Germline V lookup: CDR1 SQVTM, CDR2 ANQGSEA. V lost 3 bases, J lost 4 bases, and 6 bases lay in between. The CDR3 is 11 amino acids. The DNA of the CDR3 is TGCAGCGTTGACAGGGGCACTGAAGCTTTCTTT. It encodes CSVDRGTEAFF.

This chain uses TRBV2 with TRBJ2-7; no reliable D call. There are 12 residues in the CDR3. Germline V gene data show CDR1 as SNHLY and CDR2 as FYNNEI. V shed 1 base and J shed 5 bases, with 6 bases lying between them. The CDR3 region is CASSEVRDEQYF. The CDR3 nucleotides read TGTGCCAGCAGTGAAGTCCGGGACGAGCAGTACTTC.

The chain combines TRBV7-9 with TRBJ2-1, with D uncertain. V was cut by 4 bases and J by 12 bases, with 16 bases left in between. Germline lookup yields CDR1 SEHNR and CDR2 FQNEAQ (reference sequence). This CDR3 spans 13 amino acids. The CDR3 protein is CASSSDGPPTQFF. CDR3 nucleotide sequence: TGTGCCAGCAGCTCCGACGGACCACCGACGCAGTTCTTC.

This clone has a handful of counts. This rearrangement joins TRBV5-5 to TRBJ1-5; no clear D. The V end was cut by 0 bases, the J end by 0 bases, with 13 bases between. Germline CDR1 reads SGHKS; CDR2 reads YYEKEE (reference sequence). The CDR3 covers 17 residues. This CDR3 is CASSLVWDDYSNQPQHF. Written as DNA, the CDR3 is TGTGCCAGCAGCTTGGTGTGGGATGACTATAGCAATCAGCCCCAGCATTTT.

The chain recombines TRBV13 with TRBJ1-1; D may be TRBD1 (5 bases). V was clipped by 1 base and J by 1 base, with 10 bases between them. Germline CDR1 is PRHDT and CDR2 is FYEKMQ (reference sequence). The CDR3 is made up of 15 amino acids. CDR3 amino acids: CASSLEGLRNTEAFF. CDR3 sequence (DNA): TGTGCCAGCAGCTTAGAGGGACTCCGGAACACTGAAGCTTTCTTT.

V gene TRBV7-3 combines with J gene TRBJ2-7; TRBD1 aligns across 10 bases. The length of the CDR3 is 13 residues. Germline CDR1 is SGHTA and CDR2 is FQGTGA. Unmatched junction bases numbered 5, after V lost 8 bases and J lost 4 bases. The CDR3 DNA follows: TGTGCCAGCGCTTGGGACAGGGGTTACGAGCAGTACTTC. This translates into CASAWDRGYEQYF.

The genes are TRBV15 and TRBJ1-2; possibly TRBD1 for D (6 bases). The V gene's germline CDR1 is LNHNV and CDR2 YYDKDF (reference sequence). V shed 0 bases and J shed 6 bases, with 17 bases lying between them. CDR3 length: 16 amino acids. CDR3 protein: CATSRDVGRGGDGYTF. The CDR3, as DNA: TGTGCCACCAGCAGAGATGTAGGCAGGGGAGGGGATGGCTACACCTTC.

This chain joins TRBV29-1 and TRBJ1-2; the D gene is possibly TRBD1 (5 bases). The CDR3 runs to 12 residues. Germline V CDR1 and CDR2: SQVTM, ANQGSEA. V was shortened by 6 bases and J by 5 bases, with 13 bases between the two germline ends. This CDR3 reads CSVGTGFYGYTF. The CDR3 DNA reads TGCAGCGTAGGAACAGGATTTTATGGCTACACCTTC. Combining the CDR3 with reference TRBV29-1 and TRBJ1-2 gives the whole variable domain SAVISQKPSRDICQRGTSLTIQCQVDSQVTMMFWYRQQPGQSLTLIATANQGSEATYESGFVIDKFPISRPNLTFSTLTVSNMSPEDSSIYLCSVGTGFYGYTFGSGTRLTVV.

This chain connects TRBV5-4 to TRBJ1-3; TRBD1 is a possible D gene (5 bases). V was clipped by 0 bases and J by 2 bases, with 9 bases between them. The CDR3 consists of 15 residues. Germline loops: CDR1 SGHNT, CDR2 YYREEE (reference sequence). The CDR3 loop reads CASSLGGETGNTIYF. CDR3 in DNA: TGTGCCAGCAGCTTGGGAGGGGAGACTGGAAACACCATATATTTT. Supplemented by reference TRBV5-4 and TRBJ1-3, the full variable domain reads ETGVTQSPTHLIKTRGQQVTLRCSSQSGHNTVSWYQQALGQGPQFIFQYYREEENGRGNFPPRFSGLQFPNYSSELNVNALELDDSALYLCASSLGGETGNTIYFGEGSWLTVV.

This sequence joins TRBV27 and TRBJ2-7, with 7 bases matching TRBD2. Per germline, CDR1 MNHEY and CDR2 SMNVEV (reference sequence). J gave up 2 bases and V 3 bases, and 4 bases lay outside the gene matches. The CDR3 covers 14 residues. In nucleotides, the CDR3 is TGTGCCAGCAGTTTTAGGGAGGGGCCCTACGAGCAGTACTTC. Its translation is CASSFREGPYEQYF.

This chain uses TRBV10-3 with TRBJ2-1, with TRBD2 identical over 9 bases. This CDR3 has 14 amino acids. CDR1 ENHRY and CDR2 SYGVKD come from the germline V gene. The ends lost 8 bases at V and 5 bases at J; junction bases unmatched: 7. The CDR3 DNA follows: TGTGCCATCTCAATAGCGGGGGAGAACAATGAGCAGTTCTTC. This sequence encodes CAISIAGENNEQFF.

This chain joins TRBV7-2 and TRBJ2-2, with D maybe TRBD2 (5 bases). The CDR3 covers 15 residues. V was cut by 1 base and J by 7 bases, with 13 bases left in between. CDR1 is SGHTA, CDR2 FQGNSA, per germline. The CDR3 DNA sequence: TGTGCCAGCAGCTTAGTGGCTAGTCGGGGCGGGGAGCTGTTTTTT. Its translation is CASSLVASRGGELFF.

The gene calls are TRBV5-1 and TRBJ1-4, with D unresolved. The CDR3 sequence is 17 residues long. The germline V gene has CDR1 SGHRS and CDR2 YFSETQ. Between the trimmed V and J ends, which lost 0 bases and 0 bases, there was a span of 12 bases. The CDR3 DNA follows: TGCGCCAGCAGCTTGGACGAGGATTGGGCAACTAATGAAAAACTGTTTTTT. Encoded protein: CASSLDEDWATNEKLFF.

V usage is TRBV27 and J usage is TRBJ2-5; 7 nucleotides align to TRBD2. V dropped 10 bases and J dropped 1; count of bases not matched to a gene: 6. Looked up from germline, CDR1 is MNHEY and CDR2 is SMNVEV (reference sequence). The CDR3 loop spans 13 amino acids. CDR3 nucleotide sequence: TGTGCCACCCGGGGGGTTAGCCAAGAGACCCAGTACTTC. It specifies CATRGVSQETQYF.

The chain uses TRBV7-8 and TRBJ2-7; D uncertain. V was cut by 1 base and J by 4 bases, with 11 bases left in between. Germline CDR1 is SGHVS and CDR2 is FQNEAQ. This CDR3 has 14 amino acids. CDR3 amino acids: CASSLGSLLYEQYF. DNA for the CDR3: TGTGCCAGCAGCTTAGGATCCCTCTTATACGAGCAGTACTTC.